This TCR beta chain was found in a study of T cells in Graves' hyperthyroidism and ophthalmopathy. This clonotype was seen ten or more times. TCR beta CDR3 region amplification was performed from RNA transcripts. HTBI primers were used for first-round RT-PCR of the TCR CDR3. One entry per CDR3 protein results from TCRdb running MiXCR on the multiplex PCR reads. This table has 350,000 to 400,000 distinct CDR3 sequences, about 19% appearing once. The specimen sequenced was blood. This clonotype was obtained from a woman between 18 and 29 years old with Graves' hyperthyroidism.

CDR3 region: CASIADKLYGYTF. As DNA, the CDR3 is TGTGCCAGCATCGCCGACAAGCTCTATGGCTACACCTTC. V usage is TRBV19 and J usage is TRBJ1-2; D not resolved. V dropped 9 bases and J dropped 4 bases, with 15 bases sitting between them. CDR3 size: 13 residues. CDR1 and CDR2 (germline): LNHDA, SQIVND (reference sequence).